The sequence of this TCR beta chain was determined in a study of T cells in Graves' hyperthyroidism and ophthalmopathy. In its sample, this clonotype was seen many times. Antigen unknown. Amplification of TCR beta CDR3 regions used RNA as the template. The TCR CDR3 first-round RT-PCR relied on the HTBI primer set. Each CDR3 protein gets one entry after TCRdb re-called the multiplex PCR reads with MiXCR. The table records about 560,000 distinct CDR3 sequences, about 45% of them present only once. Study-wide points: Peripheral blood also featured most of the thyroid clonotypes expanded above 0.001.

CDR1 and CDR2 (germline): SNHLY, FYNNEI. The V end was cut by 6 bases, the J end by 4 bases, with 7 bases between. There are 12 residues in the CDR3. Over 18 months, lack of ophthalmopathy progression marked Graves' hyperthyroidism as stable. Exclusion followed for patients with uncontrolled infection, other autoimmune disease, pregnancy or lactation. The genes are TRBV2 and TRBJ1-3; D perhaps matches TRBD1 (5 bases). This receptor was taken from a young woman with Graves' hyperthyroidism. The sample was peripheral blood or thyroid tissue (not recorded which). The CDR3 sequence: CASRGLGNTIYF. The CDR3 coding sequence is TGTGCCAGCAGGGGGCTCGGAAACACCATATATTTT.